This T cell receptor beta chain derives from a study of PD-1 blockade in classical Hodgkin lymphoma. This sample's time point: cycle 4 day 1 (C4D1), after five to seven weeks of nivolumab. Each of the patients experienced relapse following autologous stem cell transplantation, and their brentuximab vedotin exposure differed. Best responses fell into complete response, partial response or progressive disease. This clone was observed once. No antigen is known for it. Profiled with immunoSEQ multiplex PCR; TCRdb holds only in-frame clones, not every one. The sample has about 27,000 clones, 72% seen once. Trimming removed 0 bases at V and 2 bases at J, with 9 bases between. Per germline, CDR1 MNHEY and CDR2 SVGAGI. The CDR3 is 15 residues long. Study-wide findings and caveats: The diversity seen at baseline in complete responders resembled that of newly diagnosed patients.

The TCR sequence derives from a human donor with classical Hodgkin lymphoma. Here the sequenced sample was peripheral blood mononuclear cells (PBMCs), taken before the fourth cycle of nivolumab. This sequence joins TRBV6-5 and TRBJ2-3; TRBD1 is a possible D gene (5 bases). The CDR3 DNA follows: TGTGCCAGCAGTTACTCGATAGGGGTCACAGATACGCAGTATTTT. The encoded protein is CASSYSIGVTDTQYF.